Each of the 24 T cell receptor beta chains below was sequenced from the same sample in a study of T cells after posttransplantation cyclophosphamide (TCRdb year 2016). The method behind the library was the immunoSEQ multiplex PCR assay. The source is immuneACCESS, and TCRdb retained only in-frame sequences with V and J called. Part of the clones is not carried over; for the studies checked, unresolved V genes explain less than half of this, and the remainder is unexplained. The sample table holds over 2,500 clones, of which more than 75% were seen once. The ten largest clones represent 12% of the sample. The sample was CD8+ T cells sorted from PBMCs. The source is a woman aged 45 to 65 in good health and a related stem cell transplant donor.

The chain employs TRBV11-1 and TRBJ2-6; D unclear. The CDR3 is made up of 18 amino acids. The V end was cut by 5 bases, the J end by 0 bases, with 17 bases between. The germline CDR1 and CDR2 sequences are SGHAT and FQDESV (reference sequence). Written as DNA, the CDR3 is TGTGCCAGCAGCCTCCGGCGGCCTCAGATCTCTGGGGCCAACGTCCTGACTTTC. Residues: CASSLRRPQISGANVLTF. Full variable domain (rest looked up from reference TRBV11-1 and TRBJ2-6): EAEVAQSPRYKITEKSQAVAFWCDPISGHATLYWYRQILGQGPELLVQFQDESVVDDSQLPKDRFSAERLKGVDSTLKIQPAELGDSAMYLCASSLRRPQISGANVLTFGAGSRLTVL.

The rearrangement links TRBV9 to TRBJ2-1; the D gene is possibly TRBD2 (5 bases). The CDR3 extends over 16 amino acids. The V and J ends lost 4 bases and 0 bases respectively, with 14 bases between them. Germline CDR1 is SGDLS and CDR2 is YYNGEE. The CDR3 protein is CASSPFGGYSYNEQFF. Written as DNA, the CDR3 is TGTGCCAGCAGCCCCTTTGGAGGATACTCCTACAATGAGCAGTTCTTC.

The CDR3 region has the DNA TGTGCCAGCAGTCGACTAGCGGGGGACTTTGAGCAGTTCTTC. Amino acid sequence: CASSRLAGDFEQFF. The chain is built from TRBV6-5 and TRBJ2-1, with 12 nucleotides matching TRBD2. Germline CDR1 reads MNHEY; CDR2 reads SVGAGI. The CDR3 covers 14 residues. The ends lost 5 bases at V and 9 bases at J; junction bases unmatched: 5.

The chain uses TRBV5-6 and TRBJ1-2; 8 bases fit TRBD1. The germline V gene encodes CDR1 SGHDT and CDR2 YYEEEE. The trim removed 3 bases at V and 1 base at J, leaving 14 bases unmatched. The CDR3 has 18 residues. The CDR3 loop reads CASSSLGTSTGVNYGYTF. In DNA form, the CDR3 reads TGTGCCAGCAGCTCCCTAGGAACCTCGACAGGGGTTAACTATGGCTACACCTTC.

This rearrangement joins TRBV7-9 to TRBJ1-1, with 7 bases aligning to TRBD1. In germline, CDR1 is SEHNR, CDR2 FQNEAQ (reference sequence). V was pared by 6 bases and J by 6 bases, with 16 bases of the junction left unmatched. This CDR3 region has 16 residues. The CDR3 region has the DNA TGTGCCAGCAGGCAAGGCGTGGCAGGGGGGTTAGCTGAAGCTTTCTTT. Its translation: CASRQGVAGGLAEAFF.

The CDR3 coding sequence is TGTGCCAGCAGTGAATGGGCTAGCGGGAGGGCCACGGCGTACGAGCAGTACTTC. Encoded protein: CASSEWASGRATAYEQYF. V and J are TRBV2 and TRBJ2-7; 12 bases match TRBD2. V lost 2 bases and J lost 4; bases outside the gene matches: 12. Per germline, CDR1 SNHLY and CDR2 FYNNEI. The CDR3 consists of 18 residues. The full variable domain, in which reference TRBV2 and TRBJ2-7 provide the parts outside the CDR3, is EPEVTQTPSHQVTQMGQEVILRCVPISNHLYFYWYRQILGQKVEFLVSFYNNEISEKSEIFDDQFSVERPDGSNFTLKIRSTKLEDSAMYFCASSEWASGRATAYEQYFGPGTRLTVT.

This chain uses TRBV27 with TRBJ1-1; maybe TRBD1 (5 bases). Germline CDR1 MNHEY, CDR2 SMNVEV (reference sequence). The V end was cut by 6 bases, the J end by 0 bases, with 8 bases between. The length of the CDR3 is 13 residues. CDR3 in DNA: TGTGCCAGCAGGGACAAAATGAACACTGAAGCTTTCTTT. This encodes CASRDKMNTEAFF.

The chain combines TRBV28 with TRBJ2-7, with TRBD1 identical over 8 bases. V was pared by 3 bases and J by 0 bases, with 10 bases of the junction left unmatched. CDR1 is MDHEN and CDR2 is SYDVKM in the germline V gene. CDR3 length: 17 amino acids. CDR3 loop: CASSFVVWTGSSYEQYF. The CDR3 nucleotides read TGTGCCAGCAGTTTTGTCGTGTGGACAGGGAGCTCCTACGAGCAGTACTTC. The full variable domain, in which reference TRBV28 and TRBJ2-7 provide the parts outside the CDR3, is DVKVTQSSRYLVKRTGEKVFLECVQDMDHENMFWYRQDPGLGLRLIYFSYDVKMKEKGDIPEGYSVSREKKERFSLILESASTNQTSMYLCASSFVVWTGSSYEQYFGPGTRLTVT.

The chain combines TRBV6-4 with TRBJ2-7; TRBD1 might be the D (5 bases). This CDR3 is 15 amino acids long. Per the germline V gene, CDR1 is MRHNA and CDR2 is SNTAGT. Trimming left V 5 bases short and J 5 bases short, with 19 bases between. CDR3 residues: CASSPSNSRAHEQYF. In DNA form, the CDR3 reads TGTGCCAGCAGTCCAAGTAATAGCAGGGCTCACGAGCAGTACTTC.

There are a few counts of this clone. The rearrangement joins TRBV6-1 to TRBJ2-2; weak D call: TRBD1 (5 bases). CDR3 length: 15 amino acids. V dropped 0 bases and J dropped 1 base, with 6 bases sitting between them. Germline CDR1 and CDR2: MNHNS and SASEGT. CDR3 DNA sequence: TGTGCCAGCAGTGAAGCAACAGGGAACACCGGGGAGCTGTTTTTT. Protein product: CASSEATGNTGELFF.

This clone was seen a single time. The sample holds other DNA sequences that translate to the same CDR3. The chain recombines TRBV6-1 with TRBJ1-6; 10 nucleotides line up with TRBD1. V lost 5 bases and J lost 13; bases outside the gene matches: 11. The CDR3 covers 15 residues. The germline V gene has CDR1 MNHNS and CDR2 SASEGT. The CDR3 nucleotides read TGTGCCAGCAGTTCCGGGACAGGGGATTACTCCCCCCTCCACTTT. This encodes CASSSGTGDYSPLHF.

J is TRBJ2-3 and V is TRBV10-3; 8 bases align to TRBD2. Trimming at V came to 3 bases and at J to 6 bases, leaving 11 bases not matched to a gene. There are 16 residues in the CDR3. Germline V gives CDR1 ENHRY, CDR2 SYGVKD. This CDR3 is CAISDTGLVAADTQYF. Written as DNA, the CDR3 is TGTGCCATCAGTGACACGGGACTAGTTGCTGCCGATACGCAGTATTTT.

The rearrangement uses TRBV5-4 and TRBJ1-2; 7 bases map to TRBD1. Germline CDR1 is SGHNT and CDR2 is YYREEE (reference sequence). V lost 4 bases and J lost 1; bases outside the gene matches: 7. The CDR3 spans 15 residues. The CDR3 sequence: CASSPWWDSNYGYTF. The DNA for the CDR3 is TGTGCCAGCAGCCCTTGGTGGGACAGTAACTATGGCTACACCTTC.

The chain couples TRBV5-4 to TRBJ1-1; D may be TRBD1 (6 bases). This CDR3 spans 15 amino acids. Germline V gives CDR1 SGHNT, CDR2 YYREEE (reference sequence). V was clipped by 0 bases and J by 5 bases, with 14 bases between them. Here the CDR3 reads CASSLDRAGGTEAFF. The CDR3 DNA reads TGTGCCAGCAGCTTGGACAGGGCCGGAGGAACTGAAGCTTTCTTT.

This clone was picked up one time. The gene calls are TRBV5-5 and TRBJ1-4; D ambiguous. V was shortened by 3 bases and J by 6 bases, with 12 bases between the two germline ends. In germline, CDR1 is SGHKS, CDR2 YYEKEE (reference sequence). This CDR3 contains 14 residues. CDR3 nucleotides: TGTGCCAGCAGCTCGTGGGGAGTTGATGAAAAACTGTTTTTT. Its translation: CASSSWGVDEKLFF.

This CDR3 is CASSRLTSGSDNEQFF. The CDR3 DNA is TGTGCCAGCAGTCGTTTGACTAGCGGTTCCGACAATGAGCAGTTCTTC. This chain links TRBV25-1 with TRBJ2-1; TRBD2 agrees at 9 bases. The V gene's germline CDR1 is MGHDK and CDR2 SYGVNS. This CDR3 spans 16 amino acids. With V trimmed by 5 bases and J by 5 bases, 10 bases remained unmatched.

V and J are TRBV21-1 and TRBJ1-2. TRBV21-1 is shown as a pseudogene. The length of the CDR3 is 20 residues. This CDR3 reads CASSKGGFCGSQGSNYGYTF. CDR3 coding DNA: TGTGCCAGCAGCAAAGGGGGGTTTTGCGGGAGCCAGGGCTCTAACTATGGCTACACCTTC.

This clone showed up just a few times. Here the CDR3 DNA reads TGTGCCAGTAGCAGTAACAGGGGGCACACCGGGGAGCTGTTTTTT. It yields the protein CASSSNRGHTGELFF. The V gene is TRBV19, the J gene TRBJ2-2; 9 bases match TRBD1. Germline CDR1 reads LNHDA; CDR2 reads SQIVND (reference sequence). V was clipped by 6 bases and J by 3 bases; unmatched bases: 5. This CDR3 spans 15 amino acids.

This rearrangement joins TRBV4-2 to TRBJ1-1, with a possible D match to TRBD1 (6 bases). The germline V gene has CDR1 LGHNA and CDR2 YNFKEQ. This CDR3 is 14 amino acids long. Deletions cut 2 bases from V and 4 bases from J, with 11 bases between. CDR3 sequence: CASSQITGSTEAFF. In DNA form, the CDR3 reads TGTGCCAGCAGCCAAATCACAGGGTCCACTGAAGCTTTCTTT.

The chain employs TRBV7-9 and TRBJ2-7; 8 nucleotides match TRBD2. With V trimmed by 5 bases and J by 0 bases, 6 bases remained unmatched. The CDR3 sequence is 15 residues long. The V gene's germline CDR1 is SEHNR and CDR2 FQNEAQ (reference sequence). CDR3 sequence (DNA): TGTGCCAGCAGCGCCCCGACTAGCGCCTCCTACGAGCAGTACTTC. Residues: CASSAPTSASYEQYF.

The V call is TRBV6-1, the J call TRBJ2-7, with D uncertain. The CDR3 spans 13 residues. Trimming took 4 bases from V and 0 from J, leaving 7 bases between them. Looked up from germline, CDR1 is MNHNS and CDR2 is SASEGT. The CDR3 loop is CASSAGFSYEQYF. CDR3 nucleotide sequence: TGTGCCAGCAGTGCAGGTTTCTCCTACGAGCAGTACTTC.

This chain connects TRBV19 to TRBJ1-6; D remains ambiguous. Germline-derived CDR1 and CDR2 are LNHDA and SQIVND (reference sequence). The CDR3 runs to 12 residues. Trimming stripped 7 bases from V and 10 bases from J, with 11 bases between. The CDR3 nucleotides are TGTGCCAGTACAAACAGTCGATCACCCCTCCACTTT. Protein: CASTNSRSPLHF.

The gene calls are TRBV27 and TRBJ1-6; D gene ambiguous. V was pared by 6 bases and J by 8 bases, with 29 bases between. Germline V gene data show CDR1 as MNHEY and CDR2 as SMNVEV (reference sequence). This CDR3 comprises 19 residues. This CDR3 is CASSLGEPLLMVGDSPLHF. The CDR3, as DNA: TGTGCCAGCAGCTTAGGAGAGCCACTATTGATGGTAGGAGATTCACCCCTCCACTTT.

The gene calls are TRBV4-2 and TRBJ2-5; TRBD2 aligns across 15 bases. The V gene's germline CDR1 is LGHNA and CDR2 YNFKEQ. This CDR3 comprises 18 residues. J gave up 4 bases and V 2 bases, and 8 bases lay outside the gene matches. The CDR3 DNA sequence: TGTGCCAGCAGCCAAAATTCCGGGACTAGCGGGGGGCGAGAGACCCAGTACTTC. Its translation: CASSQNSGTSGGRETQYF.